These T cell receptor beta chains were read from a single sample in a study of graft-versus-host responses after intestinal transplantation. The antigens of these receptors remain unknown. Some clones are missing from TCRdb's copy, which holds only in-frame ones; the method was immunoSEQ multiplex PCR. Among some 38,000 clones listed, approximately 93% were seen once. Sequencing used unstimulated CD8+ T cells sorted from spleen or lymph node cells, obtained before transplant. The origin of the receptors is a human donor who was the organ donor for an intestinal transplant. Both conserved end residues are part of each CDR3. The order of the fields is J gene, V gene, CDR3 protein.

j_call: TRBJ2-1
v_call: TRBV7-2
cdr3_aa: CASSFGGDNEQFF

j_call: TRBJ1-2
v_call: TRBV19
cdr3_aa: CASSLQGYTF

j_call: TRBJ1-5
v_call: TRBV21-1
cdr3_aa: CASSTQTGGPQHF

j_call: TRBJ2-1
v_call: TRBV13
cdr3_aa: CASSPDPSSYNEQFF

j_call: TRBJ1-5
v_call: TRBV6-6
cdr3_aa: CASGLGGGYSNQPQHF

j_call: TRBJ2-1
v_call: TRBV6-1
cdr3_aa: CASSESGPDNEQFF

j_call: TRBJ2-2
v_call: TRBV30
cdr3_aa: CALEGGDRGGGELFF

j_call: TRBJ2-3
v_call: TRBV11-2
cdr3_aa: CASSLIWWEGLFEDTQYF

j_call: TRBJ2-3
v_call: TRBV4-3
cdr3_aa: CASSQDRGRTDTQYF

j_call: TRBJ1-5
v_call: TRBV15
cdr3_aa: CATSSDSQPQHF

j_call: TRBJ2-7
v_call: TRBV12-5
cdr3_aa: CASGLLGYGQGRYEQYF

j_call: TRBJ2-5
v_call: TRBV19
cdr3_aa: CASTDRVGTQYF

j_call: TRBJ1-2
v_call: TRBV9
cdr3_aa: CASSVIGARQGSRHYGYTF

j_call: TRBJ2-6
v_call: TRBV9
cdr3_aa: CASSVAQSPSGANVLTF

j_call: TRBJ2-3
v_call: TRBV27
cdr3_aa: CASSLWGARTDTQYF

j_call: TRBJ2-1
v_call: TRBV18
cdr3_aa: CASSPDRGPSSSYNEQFF

j_call: TRBJ2-7
v_call: TRBV28
cdr3_aa: CASSLTSPSYEQYF

j_call: TRBJ2-1
v_call: TRBV6-1
cdr3_aa: CASSGLAGGPYNEQFF

j_call: TRBJ2-3
v_call: TRBV19
cdr3_aa: CASRDRGTDTQYF

j_call: TRBJ2-1
v_call: TRBV14
cdr3_aa: CASSQGLAGGLWGEQFF

j_call: TRBJ2-1
v_call: TRBV5-6
cdr3_aa: CASSAHHNEQFF

j_call: TRBJ1-5
v_call: TRBV14
cdr3_aa: CASSQEVGQEPYSNQPQHF

j_call: TRBJ2-7
v_call: TRBV4-3
cdr3_aa: CASSSRAGHEQYF

j_call: -
v_call: TRBV19
cdr3_aa: CASSMGTGGYEQYF

j_call: TRBJ2-2
v_call: TRBV7-9
cdr3_aa: CAGLAPTGELFF

j_call: TRBJ1-1
v_call: TRBV6-6
cdr3_aa: CASSFLGLSNTEAFF

j_call: TRBJ2-1
v_call: TRBV7-9
cdr3_aa: CASGGSYNEQFF

j_call: TRBJ2-2
v_call: TRBV13
cdr3_aa: CASSGGTSVGTGELFF

j_call: TRBJ2-1
v_call: TRBV7-9
cdr3_aa: CASSVSGIGAYNEQFF

j_call: TRBJ2-1
v_call: TRBV7-8
cdr3_aa: CASSLAVSYYNEQFF

j_call: TRBJ2-7
v_call: TRBV5-1
cdr3_aa: CASSSGYEQYF

j_call: TRBJ1-5
v_call: TRBV4-2
cdr3_aa: CASRRGTRNQPQHF

j_call: TRBJ2-3
v_call: TRBV5-8
cdr3_aa: CASSLYSTDTQYF

j_call: TRBJ2-7
v_call: TRBV5-4
cdr3_aa: CASSLAPTGVEQYF

j_call: TRBJ1-2
v_call: TRBV6-1
cdr3_aa: CASSDPLYGYTF

j_call: TRBJ2-7
v_call: TRBV23-1
cdr3_aa: CASSQDVAYEQYF

j_call: TRBJ2-1
v_call: TRBV29-1
cdr3_aa: CSQAGGAYNEQFF

j_call: TRBJ1-5
v_call: TRBV7-8
cdr3_aa: CASSLDPTGTGYMHF

j_call: TRBJ2-6
v_call: TRBV6-5
cdr3_aa: CASSSSGANVLTF

j_call: TRBJ2-6
v_call: TRBV28
cdr3_aa: CASSLSRGRLSGANVLTF

j_call: -
v_call: TRBV2
cdr3_aa: CASWGGTKTGLFYEQYF

j_call: TRBJ2-1
v_call: TRBV27
cdr3_aa: CASSFHRSYNEQFF

j_call: TRBJ1-3
v_call: TRBV4-3
cdr3_aa: CASSQERGAGNTIYF